A single sample gave rise to the 3 T cell receptor beta chains below, sequenced in a study of beta chain features in type 1 diabetes. Study-wide results and limits: People with Type 1 diabetes carried modestly yet significantly shorter TCRB CDR3s in all four CD4+ subsets.

No cognate antigen is known for these TCRs. Expressed TCRB transcripts were sequenced because the isolated RNA had all been reverse transcribed beforehand. TCRdb keeps only in-frame clones here, not all; method: immunoSEQ multiplex PCR. Of around 250,000 clones in the sample, around 15% were seen once. Sample: naive CD4+ T cells from blood. The receptors stem from a man in his thirties or forties with type 1 diabetes.

This clone was detected only a few times. V and J are TRBV28 and TRBJ2-1, with D unresolved. Germline CDR1 MDHEN, CDR2 SYDVKM. Trimming shortened V by 5 bases and J by 14 bases, and 13 bases separated the two germline ends. The CDR3 is 11 amino acids. The CDR3 loop is CASSTSSSKFF. The CDR3 DNA is TGTGCCAGCAGTACGAGCTCGTCGAAGTTCTTC.

The chain employs TRBV19 and TRBJ2-3; possibly TRBD2 for D (6 bases). With 8 bases removed from V and 5 bases from J, the gap between germline ends came to 20 bases. Germline V lookup: CDR1 LNHDA, CDR2 SQIVND (reference sequence). The CDR3 length is 15 residues. In DNA form, the CDR3 reads TGTGCCAGTGGACCAATGGAGGGGCGCCAAGATACGCAGTATTTT. Encoded protein: CASGPMEGRQDTQYF.

This clone was counted a few times. The chain combines TRBV29-1 with TRBJ2-3; tentative D call: TRBD1 (5 bases). The CDR3 extends over 13 amino acids. The V end was cut by 5 bases, the J end by 2 bases, with 11 bases between. CDR1 and CDR2 from the germline V gene are SQVTM and ANQGSEA. The CDR3 loop reads CSVLDSYTDTQYF. CDR3 sequence (DNA): TGCAGCGTTTTAGACAGCTACACAGATACGCAGTATTTT.